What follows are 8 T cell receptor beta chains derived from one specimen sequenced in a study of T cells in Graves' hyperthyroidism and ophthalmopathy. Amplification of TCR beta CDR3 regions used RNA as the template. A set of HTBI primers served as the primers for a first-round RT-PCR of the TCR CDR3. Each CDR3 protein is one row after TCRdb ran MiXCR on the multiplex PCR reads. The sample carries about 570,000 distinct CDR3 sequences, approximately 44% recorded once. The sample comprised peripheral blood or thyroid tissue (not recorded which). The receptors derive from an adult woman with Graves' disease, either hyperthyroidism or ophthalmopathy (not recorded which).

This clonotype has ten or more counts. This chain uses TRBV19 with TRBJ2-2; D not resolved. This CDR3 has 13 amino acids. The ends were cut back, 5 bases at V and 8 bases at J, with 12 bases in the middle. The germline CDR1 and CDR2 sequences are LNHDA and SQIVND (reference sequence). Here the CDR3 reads CASSSPPLGELFF. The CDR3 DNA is TGTGCCAGTAGTTCACCACCCCTGGGGGAGCTGTTTTTT.

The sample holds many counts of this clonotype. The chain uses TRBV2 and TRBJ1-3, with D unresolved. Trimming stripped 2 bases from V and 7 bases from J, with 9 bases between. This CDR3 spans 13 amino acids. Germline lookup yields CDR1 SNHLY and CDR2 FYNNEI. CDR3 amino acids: CASSELRRNTIYF. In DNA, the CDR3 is TGTGCCAGCAGTGAACTTCGGCGGAACACCATATATTTT.

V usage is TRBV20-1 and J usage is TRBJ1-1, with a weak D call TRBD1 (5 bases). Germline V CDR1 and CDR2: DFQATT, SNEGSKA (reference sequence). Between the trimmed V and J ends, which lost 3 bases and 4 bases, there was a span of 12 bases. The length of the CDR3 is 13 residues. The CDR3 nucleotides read TGCAGTGCTAGGTCCGGGACGTTCACTGAAGCTTTCTTT. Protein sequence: CSARSGTFTEAFF.

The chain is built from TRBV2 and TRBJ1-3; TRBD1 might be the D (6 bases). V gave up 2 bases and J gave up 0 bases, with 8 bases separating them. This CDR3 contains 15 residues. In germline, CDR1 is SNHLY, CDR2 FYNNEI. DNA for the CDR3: TGTGCCAGCAGTGAACAGGGGACCTCTGGAAACACCATATATTTT. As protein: CASSEQGTSGNTIYF.

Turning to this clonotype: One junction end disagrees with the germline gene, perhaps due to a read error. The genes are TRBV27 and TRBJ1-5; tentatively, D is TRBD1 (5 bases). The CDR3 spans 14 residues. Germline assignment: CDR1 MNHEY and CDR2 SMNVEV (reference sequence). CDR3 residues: CASSFRASNQLQHF. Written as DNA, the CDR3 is TGTGCCAGCAGTTTCAGGGCTAGCAATCAGCTCCAGCATTTT.

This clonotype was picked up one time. CDR3 DNA sequence: TGTGCCAGCAGCGGGACAGGGGGCCAGGGCGAGCAGTACTTC. Translation: CASSGTGGQGEQYF. The V and J genes are TRBV7-2 and TRBJ2-7; 12 bases align to TRBD1. V lost 5 bases to trimming and J lost 6 bases; unmatched junction nucleotides: 5. Per the germline V gene, CDR1 is SGHTA and CDR2 is FQGNSA. The CDR3 runs to 14 residues.

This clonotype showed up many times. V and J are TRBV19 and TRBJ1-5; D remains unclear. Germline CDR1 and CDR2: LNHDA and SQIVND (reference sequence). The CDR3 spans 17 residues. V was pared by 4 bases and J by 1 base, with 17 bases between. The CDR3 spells CASSTNRFWNSNQPQHF. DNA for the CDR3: TGTGCCAGTAGTACCAACAGATTCTGGAACAGCAATCAGCCCCAGCATTTT.

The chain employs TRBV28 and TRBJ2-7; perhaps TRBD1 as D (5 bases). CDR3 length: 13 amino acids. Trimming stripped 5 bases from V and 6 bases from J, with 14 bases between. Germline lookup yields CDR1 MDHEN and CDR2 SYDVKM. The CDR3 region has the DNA TGTGCCAGCAGTAGCAGGGTATCGGGCGAGCAGTACTTC. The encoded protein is CASSSRVSGEQYF.